Presented here are 23 T cell receptor beta chains from one specimen sequenced in a study of blood T cell repertoires in COVID-19. Some clones are missing from TCRdb's copy, which holds only in-frame ones; the method was immunoSEQ multiplex PCR. In the table there are fewer than 250,000 clones, 65% to 90% of which are singletons. The sample comprised peripheral blood. These receptors all come from a man aged 50 to 59 with COVID-19, enrolled during active disease.

The chain has TRBV18 and TRBJ2-2, with 11 bases identical to TRBD1. From germline, CDR1 is KGHSH and CDR2 LQKENI. With 3 bases clipped from V and 3 bases from J, the junction kept 6 bases outside the gene matches. The length of the CDR3 is 17 residues. CDR3 sequence: CASSPGTGGLYTGELFF. CDR3 nucleotides: TGTGCCAGCTCACCCGGGACAGGGGGACTTTACACCGGGGAGCTGTTTTTT. Based on the CDR3 plus reference TRBV18 and TRBJ2-2, the full variable domain is NAGVMQNPRHLVRRRGQEARLRCSPMKGHSHVYWYRQLPEEGLKFMVYLQKENIIDESGMPKERFSAEFPKEGPSILRIQQVVRGDSAAYFCASSPGTGGLYTGELFFGEGSRLTVL.

The rearrangement uses TRBV25-1 and TRBJ1-1, with TRBD1 matching over 7 bases. V dropped 8 bases and J dropped 6; count of bases not matched to a gene: 6. There are 12 residues in the CDR3. Per the germline V gene, CDR1 is MGHDK and CDR2 is SYGVNS. CDR3 region: CASRQGKAEAFF. In DNA form, the CDR3 reads TGTGCCAGCCGACAGGGAAAAGCTGAAGCTTTCTTT.

The chain is built from TRBV29-1 and TRBJ2-1, with 7 bases that match TRBD2. Unmatched junction bases numbered 6, after V lost 5 bases and J lost 8 bases. In germline, CDR1 is SQVTM, CDR2 ANQGSEA. The CDR3 contains 12 residues. For the CDR3, the DNA is TGCAGCGTTTCCGGGGGGAGCGATGAGCAGTTCTTC. Its translation: CSVSGGSDEQFF.

The chain links TRBV6-4 to TRBJ2-1; a weak D match, TRBD2 (5 bases). Germline V gene sequence: CDR1 MRHNA, CDR2 SNTAGT. V was shortened by 8 bases and J by 9 bases, with 26 bases between the two germline ends. The CDR3 consists of 16 residues. For the CDR3, the DNA is TGTGCCAGCCACCCGAAACCGGGTGAGGGATGGGGTGAGCAGTTCTTC. Its translation is CASHPKPGEGWGEQFF.

This rearrangement joins TRBV7-8 to TRBJ1-5, with D tentatively TRBD1 (6 bases). V lost 1 base and J 5 bases, leaving 15 bases between the germline ends. The CDR3 contains 16 residues. Germline CDR1 and CDR2: SGHVS and FQNEAQ. CDR3 in amino acids: CASSLGQGSRHQPQHF. The CDR3 coding sequence is TGTGCCAGCAGCTTAGGGCAGGGGAGCCGCCATCAGCCCCAGCATTTT.

The chain joins TRBV18 to TRBJ2-5; 7 bases line up with TRBD1. The CDR3 length is 15 residues. V lost 2 bases to trimming and J lost 4 bases; unmatched junction nucleotides: 7. The V gene's germline CDR1 is KGHSH and CDR2 LQKENI. The CDR3 here is CASSPKQGILETQYF. DNA for the CDR3: TGTGCCAGCTCACCAAAACAGGGGATCTTAGAGACCCAGTACTTC.

Notes on this clone: Different DNA sequences within this sample yield the same CDR3. V and J are TRBV9 and TRBJ1-1, with a tentative D call TRBD1 (5 bases). The CDR3 spans 14 residues. Germline CDR1 is SGDLS and CDR2 is YYNGEE. V was clipped by 0 bases and J by 5 bases, with 11 bases between them. CDR3 residues: CASSVVGGETEAFF. The CDR3 DNA reads TGTGCCAGCAGCGTAGTGGGGGGAGAGACTGAAGCTTTCTTT.

Comments on this clone: The same CDR3 can be traced to other DNA sequences in this sample. V gene TRBV5-1 combines with J gene TRBJ2-1; TRBD1 agrees at 7 bases. This CDR3 has 14 residues. The germline gives CDR1 SGHRS, CDR2 YFSETQ. The V segment lost 0 bases and the J segment 6 bases; nucleotides outside the gene matches: 3. Here the CDR3 reads CASSLGTGGNEQFF. In DNA form, the CDR3 reads TGCGCCAGCAGCTTGGGGACAGGAGGCAATGAGCAGTTCTTC.

This rearrangement joins TRBV2 to TRBJ1-1; 7 bases fit TRBD1. There are 13 residues in the CDR3. The V and J ends lost 6 bases and 1 base, in that order; junction bases with no gene match: 2. Germline V gives CDR1 SNHLY, CDR2 FYNNEI. CDR3 nucleotide sequence: TGTGCCAGCAGGGGACAGACGAACACTGAAGCTTTCTTT. Translation gives CASRGQTNTEAFF.

The rearrangement joins TRBV21-1 to TRBJ2-1; TRBD2, the table's D call, was not compared with the DNA. TRBV21-1 is a documented pseudogene. The CDR3 covers 16 residues. The CDR3 loop is CASSKVGVTAYNEQFF. In DNA, the CDR3 is TGTGCCAGCAGCAAAGTCGGGGTAACAGCCTACAATGAGCAGTTCTTC.

V usage is TRBV7-6 and J usage is TRBJ1-1; TRBD1 matches at 8 bases. Losses at the gene ends were 5 bases for V and 4 bases for J; bases not matched to a gene: 6. CDR1 is SGHVS and CDR2 is FNYEAQ in the germline V gene. The CDR3 is 14 amino acids. CDR3: CASSPGQGGTEAFF. The DNA of the CDR3 is TGTGCCAGCAGCCCTGGACAGGGAGGCACTGAAGCTTTCTTT.

This rearrangement joins TRBV9 to TRBJ1-1; TRBD1 matches 7 bases. Germline assignment: CDR1 SGDLS and CDR2 YYNGEE. The trim removed 2 bases at V and 1 base at J, leaving 2 bases unmatched. The CDR3 totals 14 residues. CDR3 nucleotide sequence: TGTGCCAGCAGCGTCGGGACAGAGAACACTGAAGCTTTCTTT. Protein sequence: CASSVGTENTEAFF.

This rearrangement joins TRBV2 to TRBJ2-2; the D gene is possibly TRBD2 (6 bases). The ends were cut back, 6 bases at V and 6 bases at J, with 11 bases in the middle. Germline CDR1 is SNHLY and CDR2 is FYNNEI. The CDR3 length is 13 residues. CDR3 protein: CASRRGGAGELFF. In nucleotides, the CDR3 is TGTGCCAGCAGAAGGGGAGGTGCCGGGGAGCTGTTTTTT.

This sequence joins TRBV10-3 and TRBJ2-3; 10 bases are shared with TRBD1. Germline V lookup: CDR1 ENHRY, CDR2 SYGVKD. This CDR3 contains 13 residues. V shed 8 bases and J 5 bases; nucleotides not matched to a gene: 4. This CDR3 reads CAIGDRGRDTQYF. The CDR3 DNA is TGTGCCATCGGGGACAGGGGAAGAGATACGCAGTATTTT.

The chain couples TRBV10-3 to TRBJ2-7, with 7 positions matching TRBD1. Germline V gene lookup returns CDR1 ENHRY and CDR2 SYGVKD. There are 14 residues in the CDR3. V shed 10 bases, J shed 3 bases, and the junction held 12 bases outside the gene matches. CDR3 nucleotide sequence: TGTGCCACCGACCCTAAGGGGGCTAACTACGAGCAGTACTTC. Residues: CATDPKGANYEQYF.

The chain employs TRBV6-2 or TRBV6-3 and TRBJ1-2, with TRBD1 identical over 9 bases. The CDR3 sequence is 13 residues long. V gave up 5 bases and J gave up 14 bases; unmatched junction bases: 12. The V gene's germline CDR1 is MNHEY and CDR2 SVGEGT. In DNA form, the CDR3 reads TGTGCCAGCAGTGGAACACAGGGGGCCCCTTCGACCTTC. Its protein is CASSGTQGAPSTF.

The chain couples TRBV29-1 to TRBJ2-1; 8 bases line up with TRBD2. The CDR3 sequence is 14 residues long. Germline CDR1 SQVTM, CDR2 ANQGSEA. V lost 6 bases to trimming and J lost 0 bases; unmatched junction nucleotides: 4. The CDR3 DNA sequence: TGCAGCGTCCACAGCGGGGGCTCCTACAATGAGCAGTTCTTC. Encoded protein: CSVHSGGSYNEQFF.

This chain uses TRBV19 with TRBJ2-3, with D possibly matching TRBD2 (6 bases). Trimming cost V 4 bases and J 5 bases, with 16 bases left between them. Germline V lookup: CDR1 LNHDA, CDR2 SQIVND (reference sequence). The CDR3 sequence is 15 residues long. CDR3 DNA sequence: TGTGCCAGTAGTAGTAGCGGTCCCCCTGGAGATACGCAGTATTTT. This gives the protein CASSSSGPPGDTQYF.

Only a few counts were recorded for this clone. The chain combines TRBV18 with TRBJ2-7; TRBD2 matches at 10 bases. The CDR3 runs to 16 residues. The germline V gene encodes CDR1 KGHSH and CDR2 LQKENI. The ends lost 3 bases at V and 4 bases at J; junction bases unmatched: 9. Written as DNA, the CDR3 is TGTGCCAGCTCACCCCGCGTGGCTAGCGGGAGATACGAGCAGTACTTC. Translation gives CASSPRVASGRYEQYF.

V gene TRBV10-2 combines with J gene TRBJ2-1; D gene ambiguous. Germline CDR1 is WSHSY and CDR2 is SAAADI. Trimming shortened V by 4 bases and J by 4 bases, and 5 bases separated the two germline ends. CDR3 length: 12 amino acids. Here the CDR3 DNA reads TGCGCCAGCAGTGTCTTTTACAATGAGCAGTTCTTC. Translating gives CASSVFYNEQFF.

The chain links TRBV2 to TRBJ2-1, with 7 bases identical to TRBD2. This CDR3 has 15 residues. Trimming cost V 2 bases and J 2 bases; bases outside gene matches: 3. Germline CDR1 and CDR2: SNHLY and FYNNEI. The CDR3 sequence: CASSEPSGAYNEQFF. CDR3 DNA sequence: TGTGCCAGCAGTGAACCTAGCGGAGCCTACAATGAGCAGTTCTTC.

About this clone itself: The junction departs from germline at one end; a sequencing error may be responsible. The chain employs TRBV5-1 and TRBJ2-1, with TRBD2 matching over 14 bases. Germline V gene sequence: CDR1 SGHRS, CDR2 YFSETQ. The CDR3 length is 15 residues. The CDR3 is CASSLEGLAGGEELF. In nucleotides, the CDR3 is TGCGCCAGCAGCTTGGAAGGACTAGCGGGAGGCGAGGAGCTCTTC.

V gene TRBV11-2 combines with J gene TRBJ1-2; D is perhaps TRBD1 (5 bases). CDR3 size: 15 residues. The germline V gene encodes CDR1 SGHAT and CDR2 FQNNGV. Trimming took 0 bases from V and 3 from J, leaving 11 bases between them. CDR3 sequence reads: CASSLDPPRDYGYTF. DNA of the CDR3: TGTGCCAGCAGCTTAGATCCCCCCAGGGACTATGGCTACACCTTC.